This TCR beta chain comes out of a study of T-cell memory formation after mild COVID-19 (dated by TCRdb to the early 2020s). In the study overall: TCR sequence clusters from the two donors were largely donor specific. In a couple of donors, T-cell clones that expanded and contracted after mild COVID-19 were followed by sequencing TCRalpha and TCRbeta repertoires longitudinally. Two young, previously healthy adult volunteers, one female and one male, were included in the cohort.

Sequencing took place on an Illumina NovaSeq 6000. Using 5'RACE with constant-segment primers, TCRalpha and TCRbeta cDNA libraries were constructed, with sample barcodes and unique molecular identifiers added in the process. RNA was extracted from every sample with Trizol reagent. The libraries were amplified in two PCR steps, and the second step added a second sample barcode and Illumina TruSeq adapters. Sequencing of the libraries was done on an Illumina NovaSeq, producing 2 x 150 bp paired-end reads. In the paper's pipeline: Demultiplexing of reads and collapsing into UMI-guided consensus sequences were performed with migec v1.2.7. Using mixcr v2.1.11, UMI consensuses were aligned to TRA and TRB V and J templates and then assembled into clonotypes. A clonotype was counted as expanded or contracted only if both edgeR and NoisET called the change significant, with noise models trained on biological replicates. For edgeR calls, the cutoffs were a false discovery rate-adjusted p below 0.01 and a log2 fold-change threshold of 1. PCA with hierarchical clustering of max-normalized trajectories of the 1000 most abundant clonotypes was used as exploratory dynamics analysis. Separately sequenced CD4+ and CD8+ repertoires were used to assign the CD4 or CD8 phenotype of responding clones. TCRdb reanalyzed the raw reads on its own, using fastp at Q25 for trimming and MiXCR for clone calling, and kept in-frame beta chains. Identical CDR3 protein sequences are pooled into one entry, listed with their most common genes and DNA. None of the V and J calls come from the authors' own analysis; TCRdb made them. This sample has hundreds of thousands of distinct CDR3 sequences in its table, and 20% to 25% of those were observed once. In total, the top ten clones hold roughly 8.3% of the sample.

CDR1 and CDR2 are read off the germline V gene as SGDLS and YYNGEE. CDR3 length: 15 amino acids, cysteine to phenylalanine. Only the CDR3 DNA stays, 45 bases, in frame from base 1. The germline V end is reduced by 4 bases and the J end by 2 bases; junction bases left unmatched: 7. Only a few counts were recorded for this clonotype. The antigen it binds to is not known. The input lacks base qualities; no much larger clone sits a single base away. General findings and caveats noted by the study authors: The study included only a couple of mild cases, and larger cohorts that include severe cases with pre-infection samples were judged to be necessary. Some responding clones were detected in pre-infection memory, suggesting pre-existing cross-reactive memory T cells joined the SARS-CoV-2 response. Contracting CD4+ clones were found mainly in CM and EM memory subsets, while CD8+ clones were enriched in EMRA. The second-wave clones that peaked on day 37 were not confirmed to be SARS-CoV-2 specific. Clones contracting from day 15 to 85 had balanced CD4/CD8 phenotypes, while a second wave expanding from day 15 to 37 was biased towards CD4+.

Ficoll-Paque density gradient centrifugation was the method used to isolate PBMCs. This sequence originates from an adult woman who had mild COVID-19 (a few samples of this study predate the infection). The sample titles of this study are shuffled in the database, so cell type and time point are left out; the donor was told from shared clones. Recombination joined TRBV9 with TRBJ2-3; 7 central nucleotides agree with TRBD2. Input material: PBMCs or a T cell subset sorted from them (not recorded which). The bases are TGTGCCAGCAGCCTCTCTAGCGGCCCCACAGATACGCAGTATTTT. It encodes CASSLSSGPTDTQYF.